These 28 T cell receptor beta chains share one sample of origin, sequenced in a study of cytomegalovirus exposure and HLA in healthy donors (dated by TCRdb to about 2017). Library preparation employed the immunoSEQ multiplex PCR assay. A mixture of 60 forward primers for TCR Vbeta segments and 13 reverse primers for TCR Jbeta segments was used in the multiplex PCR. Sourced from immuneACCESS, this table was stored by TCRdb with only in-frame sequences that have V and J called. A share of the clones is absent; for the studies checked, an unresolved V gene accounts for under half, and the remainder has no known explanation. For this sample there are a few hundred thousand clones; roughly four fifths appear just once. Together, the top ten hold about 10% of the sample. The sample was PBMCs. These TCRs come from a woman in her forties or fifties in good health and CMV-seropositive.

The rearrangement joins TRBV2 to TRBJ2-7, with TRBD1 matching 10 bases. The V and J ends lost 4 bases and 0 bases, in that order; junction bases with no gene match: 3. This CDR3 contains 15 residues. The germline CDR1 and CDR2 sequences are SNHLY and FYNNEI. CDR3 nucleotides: TGTGCCAGCAGTGGGGGGGACAGGGGCTCCTACGAGCAGTACTTC. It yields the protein CASSGGDRGSYEQYF.

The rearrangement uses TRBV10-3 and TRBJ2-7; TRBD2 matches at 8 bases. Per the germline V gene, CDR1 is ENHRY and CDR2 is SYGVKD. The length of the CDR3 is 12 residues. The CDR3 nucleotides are TGTGCAATCGGGGGGGCATCCTACGAGCAGTACTTC. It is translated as CAIGGASYEQYF.

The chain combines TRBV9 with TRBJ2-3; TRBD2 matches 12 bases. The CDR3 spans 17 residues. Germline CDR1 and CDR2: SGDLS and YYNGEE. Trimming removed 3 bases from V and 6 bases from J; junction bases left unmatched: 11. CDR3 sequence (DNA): TGTGCCAGCAGCGCGCTGGGACTAGCGGGCTCTATGGATACGCAGTATTTT. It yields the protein CASSALGLAGSMDTQYF.

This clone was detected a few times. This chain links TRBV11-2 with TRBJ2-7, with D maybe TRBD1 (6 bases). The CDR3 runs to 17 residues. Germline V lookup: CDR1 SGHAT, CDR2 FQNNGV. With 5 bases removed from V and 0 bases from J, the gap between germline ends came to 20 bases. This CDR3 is CASSAPARGTGSYEQYF. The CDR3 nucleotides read TGTGCCAGCAGCGCACCAGCCAGGGGAACGGGCTCCTACGAGCAGTACTTC.

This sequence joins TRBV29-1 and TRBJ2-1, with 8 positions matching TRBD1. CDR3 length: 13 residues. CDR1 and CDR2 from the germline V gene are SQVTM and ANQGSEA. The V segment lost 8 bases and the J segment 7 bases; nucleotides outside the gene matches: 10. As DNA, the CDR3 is TGCAGCTTGATGGACAGACAGGGGAATGAGCAGTTCTTC. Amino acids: CSLMDRQGNEQFF.

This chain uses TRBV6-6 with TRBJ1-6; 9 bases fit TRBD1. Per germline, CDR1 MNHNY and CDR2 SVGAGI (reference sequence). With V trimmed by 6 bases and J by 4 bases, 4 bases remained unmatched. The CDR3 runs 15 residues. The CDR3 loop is CASSQDRGYNSPLHF. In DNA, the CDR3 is TGTGCCAGCAGCCAGGACAGGGGATATAATTCACCCCTCCACTTT.

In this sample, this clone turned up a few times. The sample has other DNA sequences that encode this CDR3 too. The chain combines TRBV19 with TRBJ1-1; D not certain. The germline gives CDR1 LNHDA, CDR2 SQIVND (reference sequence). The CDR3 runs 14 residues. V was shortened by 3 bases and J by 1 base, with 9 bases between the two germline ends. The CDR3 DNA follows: TGTGCCAGTAGTATCGGTAGAGGGAACACTGAAGCTTTCTTT. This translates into CASSIGRGNTEAFF.

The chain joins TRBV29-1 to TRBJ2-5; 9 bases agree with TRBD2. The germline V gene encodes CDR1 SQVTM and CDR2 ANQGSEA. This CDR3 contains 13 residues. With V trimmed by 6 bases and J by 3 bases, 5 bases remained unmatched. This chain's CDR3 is CSVHAGGEETQYF. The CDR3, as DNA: TGCAGCGTCCATGCGGGGGGGGAAGAGACCCAGTACTTC.

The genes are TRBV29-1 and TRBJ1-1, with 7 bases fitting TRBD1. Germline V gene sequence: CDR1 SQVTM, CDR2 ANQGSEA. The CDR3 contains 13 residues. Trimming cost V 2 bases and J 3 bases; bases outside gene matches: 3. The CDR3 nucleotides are TGCAGCGTTGAAAAGGGGGCCTACACTGAAGCTTTCTTT. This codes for CSVEKGAYTEAFF.

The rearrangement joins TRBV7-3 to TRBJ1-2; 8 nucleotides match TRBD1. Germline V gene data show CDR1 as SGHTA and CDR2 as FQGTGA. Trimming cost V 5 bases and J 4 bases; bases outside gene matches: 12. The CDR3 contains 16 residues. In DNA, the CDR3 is TGTGCCAGCAGCCCTAACGCGGGGACAGGAGGCTATGGCTACACCTTC. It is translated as CASSPNAGTGGYGYTF.

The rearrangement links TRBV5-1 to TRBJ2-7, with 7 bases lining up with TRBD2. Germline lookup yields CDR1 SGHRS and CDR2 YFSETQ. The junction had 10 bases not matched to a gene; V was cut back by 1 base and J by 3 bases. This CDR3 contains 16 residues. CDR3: CASSLPEAGKNYEQYF. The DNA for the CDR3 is TGCGCCAGCAGCTTGCCCGAAGCGGGAAAAAACTACGAGCAGTACTTC.

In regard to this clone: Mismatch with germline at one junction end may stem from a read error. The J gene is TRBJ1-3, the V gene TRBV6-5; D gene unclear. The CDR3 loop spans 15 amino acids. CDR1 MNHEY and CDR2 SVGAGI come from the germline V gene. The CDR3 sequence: CTSSSGQISGNTIYF. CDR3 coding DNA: TGTACCAGCAGTTCTGGTCAGATCTCTGGAAACACCATATATTTT.

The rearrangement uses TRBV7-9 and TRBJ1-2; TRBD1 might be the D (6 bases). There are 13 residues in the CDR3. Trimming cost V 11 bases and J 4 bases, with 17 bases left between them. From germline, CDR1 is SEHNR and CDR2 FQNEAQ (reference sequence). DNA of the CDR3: TGTGCCCACGGTACAGGGCCAGGCTATGGCTACACCTTC. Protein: CAHGTGPGYGYTF. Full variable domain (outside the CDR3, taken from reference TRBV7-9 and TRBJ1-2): DTGVSQNPRHKITKRGQNVTFRCDPISEHNRLYWYRQTLGQGPEFLTYFQNEAQLEKSRLLSDRFSAERPKGSFSTLEIQRTEQGDSAMYLCAHGTGPGYGYTFGSGTRLTVV.

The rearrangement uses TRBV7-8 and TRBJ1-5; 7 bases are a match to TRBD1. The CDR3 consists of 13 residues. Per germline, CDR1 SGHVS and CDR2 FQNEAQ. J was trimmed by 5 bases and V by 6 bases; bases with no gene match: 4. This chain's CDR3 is CASSSRGHQPQHF. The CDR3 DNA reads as TGTGCCAGCAGTTCTAGGGGGCATCAGCCCCAGCATTTT.

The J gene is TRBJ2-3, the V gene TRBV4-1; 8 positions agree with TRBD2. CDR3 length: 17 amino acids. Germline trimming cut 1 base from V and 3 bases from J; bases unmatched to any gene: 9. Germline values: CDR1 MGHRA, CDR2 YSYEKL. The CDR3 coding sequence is TGCGCCAGCAGCCAAGGACCGCCGGGGGGGCGGACAGATACGCAGTATTTT. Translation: CASSQGPPGGRTDTQYF.

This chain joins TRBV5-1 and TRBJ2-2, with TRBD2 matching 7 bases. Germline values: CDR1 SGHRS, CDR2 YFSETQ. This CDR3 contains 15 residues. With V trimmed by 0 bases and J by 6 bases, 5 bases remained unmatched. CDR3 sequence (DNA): TGCGCCAGCAGCTTGGAGCAGGGAGGGCCCGGGGAGCTGTTTTTT. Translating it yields CASSLEQGGPGELFF.

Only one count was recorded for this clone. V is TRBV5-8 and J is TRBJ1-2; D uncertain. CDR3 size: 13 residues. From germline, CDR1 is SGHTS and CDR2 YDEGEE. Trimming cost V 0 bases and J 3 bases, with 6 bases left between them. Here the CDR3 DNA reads TGTGCCAGCAGCTTGGACAGTTACTATGGCTACACCTTC. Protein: CASSLDSYYGYTF.

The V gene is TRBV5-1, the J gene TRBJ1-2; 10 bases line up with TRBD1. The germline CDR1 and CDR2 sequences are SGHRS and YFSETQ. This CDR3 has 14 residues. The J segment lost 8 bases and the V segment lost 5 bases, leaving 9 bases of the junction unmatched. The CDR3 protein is CASRHTGTGEGYTF. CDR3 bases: TGCGCCAGCAGGCACACCGGGACAGGGGAAGGCTACACCTTC.

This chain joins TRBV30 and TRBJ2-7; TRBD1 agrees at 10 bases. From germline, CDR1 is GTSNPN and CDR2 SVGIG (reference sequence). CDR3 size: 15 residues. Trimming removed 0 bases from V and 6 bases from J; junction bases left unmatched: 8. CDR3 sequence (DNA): TGTGCCTGGAGTGTACTTCGACAGGGGGCGGTCGAGCAGTACTTC. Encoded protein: CAWSVLRQGAVEQYF.

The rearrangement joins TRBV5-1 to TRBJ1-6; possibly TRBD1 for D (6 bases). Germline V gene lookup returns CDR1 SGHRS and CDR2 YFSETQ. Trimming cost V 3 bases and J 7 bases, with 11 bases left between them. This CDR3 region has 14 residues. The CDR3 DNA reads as TGCGCCAGCAGCTCGGGACATCTGAATTCACCCCTCCACTTT. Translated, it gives CASSSGHLNSPLHF.

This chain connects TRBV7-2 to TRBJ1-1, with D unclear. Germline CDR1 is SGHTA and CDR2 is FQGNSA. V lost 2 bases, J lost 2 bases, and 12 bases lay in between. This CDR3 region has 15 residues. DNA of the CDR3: TGTGCCAGCAGCTTAAGCGCGGGAATTAACACTGAAGCTTTCTTT. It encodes CASSLSAGINTEAFF.

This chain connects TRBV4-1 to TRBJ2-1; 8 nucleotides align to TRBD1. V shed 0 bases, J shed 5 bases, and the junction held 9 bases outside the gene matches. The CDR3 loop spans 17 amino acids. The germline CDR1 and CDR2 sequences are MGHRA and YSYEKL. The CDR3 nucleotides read TGCGCCAGCAGCCAAGAAACTCCGGGACAGGTGAACAATGAGCAGTTCTTC. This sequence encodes CASSQETPGQVNNEQFF.

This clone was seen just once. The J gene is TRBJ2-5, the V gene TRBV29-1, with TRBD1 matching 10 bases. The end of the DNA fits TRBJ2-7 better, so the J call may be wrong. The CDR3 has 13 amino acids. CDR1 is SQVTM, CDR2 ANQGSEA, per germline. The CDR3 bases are TGCAGCGTTGAAGGGGACAGGGGCTCCGAGCAGTACTTC. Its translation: CSVEGDRGSEQYF.

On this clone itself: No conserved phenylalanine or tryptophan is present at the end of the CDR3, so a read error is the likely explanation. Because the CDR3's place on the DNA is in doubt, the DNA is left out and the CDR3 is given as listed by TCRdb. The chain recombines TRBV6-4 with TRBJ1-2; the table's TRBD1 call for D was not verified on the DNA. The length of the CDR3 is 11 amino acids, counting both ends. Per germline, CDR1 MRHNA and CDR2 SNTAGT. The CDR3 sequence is CASSGPRDRCS.

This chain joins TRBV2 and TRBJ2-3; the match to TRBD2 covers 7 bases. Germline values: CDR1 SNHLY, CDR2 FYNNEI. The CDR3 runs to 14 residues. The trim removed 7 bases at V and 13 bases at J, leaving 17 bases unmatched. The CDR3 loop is CASKKGGGSTGEYF. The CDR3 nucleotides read TGTGCCAGCAAGAAGGGCGGGGGATCAACCGGAGAGTATTTT. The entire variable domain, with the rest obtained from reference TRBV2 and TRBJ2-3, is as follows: EPEVTQTPSHQVTQMGQEVILRCVPISNHLYFYWYRQILGQKVEFLVSFYNNEISEKSEIFDDQFSVERPDGSNFTLKIRSTKLEDSAMYFCASKKGGGSTGEYFGPGTRLTVL.

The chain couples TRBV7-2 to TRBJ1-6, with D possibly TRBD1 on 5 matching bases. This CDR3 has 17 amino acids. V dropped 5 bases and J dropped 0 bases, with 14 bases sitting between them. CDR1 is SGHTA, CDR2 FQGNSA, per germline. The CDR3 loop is CASSQARQSSYNSPLHF. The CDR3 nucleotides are TGTGCCAGCAGCCAAGCTCGACAGAGCTCCTATAATTCACCCCTCCACTTT.

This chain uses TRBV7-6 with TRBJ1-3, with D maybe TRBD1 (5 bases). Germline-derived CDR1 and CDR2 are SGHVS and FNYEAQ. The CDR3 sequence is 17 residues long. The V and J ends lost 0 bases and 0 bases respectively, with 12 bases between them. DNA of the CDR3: TGTGCCAGCAGCTTAGCGGGCTCGCAGGGCTCTGGAAACACCATATATTTT. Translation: CASSLAGSQGSGNTIYF.

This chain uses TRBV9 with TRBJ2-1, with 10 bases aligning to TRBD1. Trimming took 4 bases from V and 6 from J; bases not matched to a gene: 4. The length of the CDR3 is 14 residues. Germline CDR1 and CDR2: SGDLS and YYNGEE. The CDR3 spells CASSYRTGGNEQFF. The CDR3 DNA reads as TGTGCCAGCAGCTACAGGACAGGGGGCAATGAGCAGTTCTTC.